This T cell receptor (beta chain) was identified in a study of OX40 agonist ivuxolimab in advanced cancers. Looking at the study overall: Across the patients, intravenous ivuxolimab was delivered every 2 weeks at 0.01 to 10 mg/kg.

The study, taken as a whole, reports: The antigens recognized by the expanded peripheral T cells, that is their antigen specificity, were not determined. Expanded clones belonging to CD8+ T cells outnumbered, on average, those of CD4+.

Concerning this clone: Its specificity is not known.

Method: immunoSEQ multiplex PCR; TCRdb's copy keeps in-frame clones and lacks some. This sample yields tens of thousands of clones, of which about 89% are seen a single time; over 0.55% belongs to the top ten. Trimming stripped 6 bases from V and 0 bases from J, with 6 bases between. Germline values: CDR1 MNHNS, CDR2 SASEGT. CDR3 length: 12 residues. The rearrangement links TRBV6-1 to TRBJ2-7, with a tentative D call TRBD1 (5 bases). The material sequenced was CD4+ or CD8+ T cells sorted from blood, taken in a trial of the OX40 agonist ivuxolimab. The TCR originated in an adult with an advanced solid tumor such as melanoma, head and neck, liver or kidney cancer. CDR3 DNA: TGTGCCAGCAGAGACAGCTCCTACGAGCAGTACTTC. Translating gives CASRDSSYEQYF.